A selection of T cell receptor beta chains follows, all from one sample in a study of T cell responses to AZD1222 COVID-19 vaccine. Here immunoSEQ multiplex PCR was the method, and the copy in TCRdb shows in-frame clones only, minus some. Altogether about 68,000 clones are present, about 90% being singletons, with the ten largest covering roughly 7.3%. The sequencing used peripheral blood, collected on day 0 of AZD1222 vaccination. These receptors all come from an adult in good health. Both conserved end residues are part of each CDR3. Each record gives: D gene, J gene, clone size, V gene, CDR3 protein, CDR3 DNA. D genes are given only for firm matches. Clone size is not always given. Where it is, it says once, few, many or a class for expanded clones.

>TRBD2|TRBJ2-5|NA|TRBV4-1
CASSQYPGAGGLQETQYF
TGCGCCAGCAGCCAATATCCTGGGGCGGGAGGCCTCCAAGAGACCCAGTACTTC
>NA|TRBJ2-7|NA|TRBV24-1
CATSGGYSYEQYF
TGTGCCACCAGTGGGGGCTACTCCTACGAGCAGTACTTC
>TRBD2|TRBJ2-3|NA|TRBV15
CATSSSGRATDTQYF
TGTGCCACCAGCAGTAGCGGGAGGGCAACAGATACGCAGTATTTT
>TRBD2|TRBJ2-7|once|TRBV19
CASSIAGGVYEQYF
TGTGCCAGTAGTATAGCGGGAGGGGTCTACGAGCAGTACTTC
>NA|TRBJ1-3|NA|TRBV5-1
CASSPRGGSGNTIYF
TGCGCCAGCAGCCCGAGAGGAGGCTCTGGAAACACCATATATTTT
>NA|TRBJ2-1|once|TRBV5-1
CASGRGAGLVYNEQFF
TGCGCCAGTGGGAGAGGTGCGGGATTGGTCTACAATGAGCAGTTCTTC
>NA|TRBJ2-3|NA|TRBV7-2
CASSQYTDTQYF
TGTGCCAGCAGCCAGTACACAGATACGCAGTATTTT
>NA|TRBJ2-3|NA|TRBV29-1
CSVARVGEDTQYF
TGCAGCGTTGCCCGGGTGGGGGAAGATACGCAGTATTTT
>NA|TRBJ2-2|NA|TRBV5-4
CASSYFASWKRAGELFF
TGTGCCAGCAGCTATTTTGCTAGCTGGAAAAGGGCCGGGGAGCTGTTTTTT
>NA|TRBJ2-3|NA|TRBV7-2
CASSFLDTQYF
TGTGCCAGCAGCTTTTTGGATACGCAGTATTTT
>NA|TRBJ1-2|NA|TRBV3-1/TRBV3-2
CASSQDEAYTF
TGTGCCAGCAGCCAAGACGAGGCTTACACCTTC
>TRBD2|TRBJ2-2|NA|TRBV7-9
CASSSTSGSLTGELFF
TGTGCCAGCAGCTCCACTAGCGGGAGCCTCACCGGGGAGCTGTTTTTT
>NA|TRBJ2-1|NA|TRBV5-4
CASSSKGLGGEQFF
TGTGCCAGCAGCTCAAAAGGTCTAGGGGGTGAGCAGTTCTTC
>TRBD1|TRBJ1-5|once|TRBV19
CASSDPGTGVPQPQHF
TGTGCCAGTAGCGATCCCGGGACAGGGGTCCCTCAGCCCCAGCATTTT
>NA|TRBJ1-1|NA|TRBV19
CASSIARNTEAFF
TGTGCCAGTAGTATAGCCAGAAACACTGAAGCTTTCTTT
>NA|TRBJ1-5|NA|TRBV28
CASSLPYAGFEPQHF
TGTGCCAGCAGTTTACCCTATGCGGGTTTTGAACCCCAGCATTTT
>TRBD2|TRBJ2-7|NA|TRBV3-1/TRBV3-2
CASSQILAGGPGEQYF
TGTGCCAGCAGCCAAATACTAGCGGGAGGGCCGGGCGAGCAGTACTTC
>TRBD2|TRBJ2-2|NA|TRBV10-1
CASSESGRDTGELFF
TGCGCCAGCAGTGAGTCAGGGAGGGACACCGGGGAGCTGTTTTTT
>NA|TRBJ1-6|NA|TRBV28
CASSLWANDNNSPLHF
TGTGCCAGCAGTTTATGGGCCAACGATAATAATTCACCCCTCCACTTT
>NA|TRBJ2-5|NA|TRBV7-3
CASSSGRHQETQYF
TGTGCCAGCAGCTCAGGGCGACATCAAGAGACCCAGTACTTC
>NA|TRBJ2-3|once|TRBV5-1
CASRNPGADTQYF
TGCGCCAGCAGAAACCCGGGCGCAGATACGCAGTATTTT
>NA|TRBJ2-3|NA|TRBV27
CASRVSGTTTDTQYF
TGTGCCAGCAGGGTGTCCGGGACCACCACAGATACGCAGTATTTT
>NA|TRBJ2-1|few|TRBV6-5
CASSYREDNEQFF
TGTGCCAGCAGTTACAGGGAAGACAATGAGCAGTTCTTC
>NA|TRBJ1-1|NA|TRBV11-2
CASSLFGTEAFF
TGTGCCAGCAGCTTATTTGGCACTGAAGCTTTCTTT
>TRBD1|TRBJ2-7|NA|TRBV6-2/TRBV6-3
CASSTSGTGVYEQYF
TGTGCCAGCAGTACGAGCGGGACAGGGGTCTACGAGCAGTACTTC
>NA|TRBJ2-3|NA|TRBV10-2
CASSEAVSGTDTQYF
TGCGCCAGCAGTGAAGCGGTCAGCGGCACAGATACGCAGTATTTT
>NA|TRBJ2-6|NA|TRBV25-1
CASSDRTSGANVLTF
TGTGCCAGCAGTGACCGTACCTCTGGGGCCAACGTCCTGACTTTC
>TRBD1|TRBJ2-3|NA|TRBV5-1
CASSRNRGAGTDTQYF
TGCGCCAGCAGTAGAAACAGGGGAGCGGGCACAGATACGCAGTATTTT
>TRBD2|TRBJ2-1|NA|TRBV4-1
CASSPLPTSGTDNEQFF
TGCGCCAGCAGCCCCCTACCGACTAGCGGGACAGACAATGAGCAGTTCTTC
>NA|TRBJ2-3|NA|TRBV5-1
CASSSQLEIRDTQYF
TGCGCCAGCAGCTCCCAACTAGAGATAAGGGATACGCAGTATTTT
>NA|TRBJ2-7|NA|TRBV5-4
CASSLGRTDEQYF
TGTGCCAGCAGCTTGGGGAGGACAGACGAGCAGTACTTC
>TRBD1|TRBJ2-7|NA|TRBV6-5
CASLWGQGSYEQYF
TGTGCCAGCCTCTGGGGACAGGGGTCCTACGAGCAGTACTTC
>NA|TRBJ2-2|NA|TRBV3-1/TRBV3-2
CASGHLAGELFF
TGTGCCAGCGGACACCTCGCCGGGGAGCTGTTTTTT
>NA|TRBJ2-1|NA|TRBV7-7
CVFEKREKSYNEQFF
TGTGTGTTCGAAAAAAGGGAGAAGTCCTACAATGAGCAGTTCTTC
>NA|TRBJ1-1|NA|TRBV5-1
CASSLERGRNTEAFF
TGCGCCAGCAGCTTGGAACGGGGGCGAAACACTGAAGCTTTCTTT
>TRBD1|TRBJ2-5|NA|TRBV9
CASSVSQGGQGQETQYF
TGTGCCAGCAGCGTTTCCCAGGGGGGACAGGGACAAGAGACCCAGTACTTC
>NA|TRBJ1-6|NA|TRBV30
CAWSNGWGNSPLHF
TGTGCCTGGAGTAACGGATGGGGTAATTCACCCCTCCACTTT
>NA|TRBJ2-4|NA|TRBV6-5
CASSDSGLAKNIQYF
TGTGCCAGCAGCGACAGCGGACTAGCCAAAAACATTCAGTACTTC
>NA|TRBJ1-1|NA|TRBV27
CASSPRGVNTEAFF
TGTGCCAGCAGTCCAAGGGGGGTAAACACTGAAGCTTTCTTT
>NA|TRBJ1-2|NA|TRBV19
CASSIGQLYGYTF
TGTGCCAGTAGTATTGGGCAGCTCTATGGCTACACCTTC
>TRBD2|TRBJ2-7|NA|TRBV10-3
CAIARSGTSEYEQYF
TGTGCCATCGCCCGATCCGGGACTAGCGAATACGAGCAGTACTTC
>NA|TRBJ1-1|NA|TRBV6-5
CASRRPYAEAFF
TGTGCCAGCAGGAGACCGTACGCTGAAGCTTTCTTT
>NA|TRBJ1-5|NA|TRBV3-1/TRBV3-2
CASSQGRNQPQHF
TGTGCCAGCAGCCAAGGCAGAAATCAGCCCCAGCATTTT
>NA|TRBJ1-5|NA|TRBV6-6
CASSYLNSNQPQHF
TGTGCCAGCAGTTATTTGAATAGCAATCAGCCCCAGCATTTT
>NA|TRBJ1-1|NA|TRBV5-1
CASSQGTSEVSTEAFF
TGCGCCAGCAGCCAAGGAACTTCGGAAGTTAGCACTGAAGCTTTCTTT